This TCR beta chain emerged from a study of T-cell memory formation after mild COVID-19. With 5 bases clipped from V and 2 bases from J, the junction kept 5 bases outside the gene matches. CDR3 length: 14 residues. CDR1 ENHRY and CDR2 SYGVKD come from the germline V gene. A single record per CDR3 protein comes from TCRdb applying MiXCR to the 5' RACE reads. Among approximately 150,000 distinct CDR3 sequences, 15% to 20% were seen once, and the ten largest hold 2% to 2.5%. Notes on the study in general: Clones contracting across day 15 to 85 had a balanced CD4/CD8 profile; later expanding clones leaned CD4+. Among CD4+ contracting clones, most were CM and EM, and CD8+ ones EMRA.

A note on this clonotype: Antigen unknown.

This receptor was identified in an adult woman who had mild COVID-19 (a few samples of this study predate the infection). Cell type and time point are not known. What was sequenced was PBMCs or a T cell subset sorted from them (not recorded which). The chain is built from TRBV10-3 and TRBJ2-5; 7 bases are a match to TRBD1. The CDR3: CAISKQGIQETQYF. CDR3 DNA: TGTGCCATCAGTAAACAGGGGATTCAAGAGACCCAGTACTTC.